Listed below are T cell receptor beta chains from one sample, sequenced in a study of memory CD4+ T cells and cytomegalovirus serostatus. Here immunoSEQ multiplex PCR was the method, and the copy in TCRdb shows in-frame clones only, minus some. The table lists some 57,000 clones, roughly 80% of them singletons. Sequences were obtained from memory CD4+ T cells from blood. Receptor source: an adult in good health and CMV-seronegative. Both conserved end residues are part of each CDR3. The D gene is left open where the match is weak. Only some rows state a clone size, as once, few, many or a class for expanded clones.

d_gene,v_gene,abundance,j_gene,CDR3aa,CDR3nt
NA,TRBV19,NA,TRBJ2-1,CASRKLSGRGGYNEQFF,TGTGCCAGTAGAAAATTGAGTGGAAGGGGGGGCTACAATGAGCAGTTCTTC
TRBD1,TRBV30,NA,TRBJ1-6,CATAGTVNSPLHF,TGTGCTACCGCCGGGACAGTCAATTCACCCCTCCACTTT
TRBD2,TRBV5-1,NA,TRBJ2-5,CASSSQPAGEQETQYF,TGCGCCAGCAGCTCACAACCAGCGGGAGAGCAAGAGACCCAGTACTTC
NA,TRBV6-5,NA,TRBJ1-2,CASRGIGGGYTF,TGTGCCAGCAGAGGGATCGGGGGTGGCTACACCTTC
NA,TRBV2,NA,TRBJ2-5,CASSETGRFQETQYF,TGTGCCAGCAGTGAAACGGGGAGATTTCAAGAGACCCAGTACTTC
NA,TRBV25-1,NA,TRBJ1-2,CASSESGFYGYTF,TGTGCCAGCAGTGAATCAGGGTTCTATGGCTACACCTTC
NA,TRBV28,NA,TRBJ1-5,CASSWTPGQPQHF,TGTGCCAGCAGCTGGACACCAGGCCAGCCCCAGCATTTT
NA,TRBV19,NA,TRBJ2-3,CASSTGQGRTDTQYF,TGTGCCAGTAGTACTGGCCAGGGTAGGACAGATACGCAGTATTTT
NA,TRBV7-8,NA,TRBJ1-2,CASSRSGGGSDTF,TGTGCCAGCAGCCGCTCCGGGGGGGGTTCGGACACCTTC
NA,TRBV6-1,NA,TRBJ1-5,CASSDTAQHF,TGTGCCAGCAGTGATACAGCCCAGCATTTT
TRBD1,TRBV5-1,NA,TRBJ2-2,CASGDTGGTGELFF,TGCGCCAGCGGAGATACAGGGGGCACCGGGGAGCTGTTTTTT
NA,TRBV7-2,NA,TRBJ1-2,CASSTGDYGYTF,TGTGCCAGCAGTACCGGTGACTATGGCTACACCTTC
TRBD2,TRBV4-2,NA,TRBJ2-5,CASSPKLAAGAQYF,TGTGCCAGCAGTCCGAAACTAGCGGCGGGGGCCCAGTACTTC
NA,TRBV18,NA,TRBJ1-4,CASSLTTVYEKLFF,TGTGCCAGCTCACTCACCACGGTTTATGAAAAACTGTTTTTT
TRBD1,TRBV7-8,NA,TRBJ2-3,CASSLAATGNPQYF,TGTGCCAGCAGCTTAGCCGCGACAGGGAACCCCCAGTATTTT
NA,TRBV5-4,NA,TRBJ2-3,CASSLDRVTDTQYF,TGTGCCAGCAGCTTGGACAGGGTCACAGATACGCAGTATTTT
NA,TRBV5-1,NA,TRBJ2-2,CASSSQTGGTGELFF,TGCGCCAGCAGCTCCCAAACTGGGGGAACCGGGGAGCTGTTTTTT
NA,TRBV11-2,NA,TRBJ2-2,CASSPRDRNTGELFF,TGTGCCAGCAGCCCCAGGGATAGGAACACCGGGGAGCTGTTTTTT
TRBD1,TRBV5-1,once,TRBJ2-1,CASSLDRVSSYNEQFF,TGCGCCAGCAGCTTAGACAGGGTGAGCTCCTACAATGAGCAGTTCTTC
NA,TRBV7-3,once,TRBJ2-1,CASSFSSGEQFF,TGTGCCAGCAGCTTTAGTAGTGGTGAGCAGTTCTTC
TRBD2,TRBV6-6,NA,TRBJ2-1,CASTPREVSEQFF,TGTGCCAGCACCCCGCGGGAGGTCAGTGAGCAGTTCTTC
NA,TRBV7-2,few,TRBJ1-2,CASSLEGGRAVGYTF,TGTGCCAGCAGCTTAGAGGGAGGGAGGGCTGTAGGCTACACCTTC